This TCR beta chain was recorded in a study of cytomegalovirus exposure and HLA in healthy donors. On this clone: The antigen is unknown.

In the PCR, 60 Vbeta and 13 Jbeta primers were used. Using immunoSEQ multiplex PCR, the repertoire was profiled, and TCRdb retains in-frame clones only, with some absent. Here the sample spans more than 90,000 clones, 55% to 75% being singletons. With 2 bases clipped from V and 6 bases from J, the junction kept 6 bases outside the gene matches. The germline V gene encodes CDR1 SGHVS and CDR2 FNYEAQ. This CDR3 spans 14 amino acids. General observations from the study: The productive fraction for most TCR beta V segments was about 90% or about 30% in an earlier analysis. As immune exposure information, only CMV serostatus was available. Later analysis revealed greater clonal expansion in HLA-associated TCR beta chains than in equally common others.

V and J are TRBV7-6 and TRBJ2-7; 8 bases match TRBD1. Specimen: PBMCs. The TCR sequence derives from a man in his fifties in good health and CMV-seronegative. CDR3 residues: CASSLRQGPSEQYF. CDR3 sequence (DNA): TGTGCCAGCAGCTTAAGACAGGGGCCGAGCGAGCAGTACTTC.